The entry below describes one TCR beta chain. As yet, its antigen is unknown. The data were taken from a study of cytomegalovirus exposure and HLA in healthy donors. PCR amplification relied on 60 Vbeta primers (plus 13 Jbeta primers). The data were produced by immunoSEQ multiplex PCR, yet TCRdb's version contains in-frame clones alone and is incomplete. This table has roughly 150,000 clones, around 80% appearing once. Study-wide results and caveats: Whilst most TCR sequences proved rare, a subset of public TCRs occurred across many donors.

Trimming pared 4 bases from V and 3 bases from J, leaving 7 bases between. CDR1 and CDR2 from the germline V gene are MNHNY and SVGAGI (reference sequence). The CDR3 runs to 13 residues. The source is a boy aged 2 to 9 in good health and CMV-seronegative. The source material was PBMCs. The chain joins TRBV6-6 to TRBJ1-5, with D uncertain. The DNA of the CDR3 is TGTGCCAGCAGTTCAGAAATCAATCAGCCCCAGCATTTT. Amino acids: CASSSEINQPQHF.